The rows below give T cell receptor beta chains drawn from one sample of a study of beta chain features in type 1 diabetes. Produced via immunoSEQ multiplex PCR; TCRdb's table is partial and in-frame only. The sample lists 900,000 or so clones; 15% to 20% were seen once. Sequenced input: naive CD4+ T cells from blood. These receptors were collected from a woman in her late teens or twenties in good health. The conserved cysteine and the conserved F or W are not part of the CDR3 here.

j_call | v_call | cdr3_aa
TRBJ2-5 | TRBV5-1 | ASSLASWTEDQETQY
TRBJ1-1 | TRBV5-1 | ASSFGQQNTEAF
TRBJ2-5 | TRBV6-6 | ASSSGLGEETQY
TRBJ2-3 | TRBV19 | ASKRLADTDTQY
TRBJ2-7 | TRBV6-5 | ASSYSGGQGYEQY
TRBJ1-1 | TRBV10-3 | AIRGGQGSNTEAF
TRBJ1-1 | TRBV20-1 | SAAFRSEAF
TRBJ2-1 | TRBV10-3 | AISESLAGLREQF
TRBJ2-3 | TRBV28 | ASGTSGSPDTQY
TRBJ2-7 | TRBV4-3 | ASSQDGSAGSSYEQY
TRBJ2-5 | TRBV7-3 | ASSLAPQETQY
TRBJ2-7 | TRBV2 | ASSEAGLYEQY
TRBJ1-5 | TRBV19 | ASSMGAARGNQPQH
TRBJ2-1 | TRBV9 | ASSVFATSGWINEQF
TRBJ2-1 | TRBV25-1 | ASSEYTGEQF
TRBJ2-5 | TRBV6-5 | ASSPGYQETQY
TRBJ2-3 | TRBV4-3 | ASSLQRGPWGTDTQY
TRBJ2-5 | TRBV5-4 | ASTLETGGGPTQY
TRBJ2-3 | TRBV28 | ASSQNSGSWLDTQY
TRBJ2-7 | TRBV7-2 | ASSLAASRGTYEQY
TRBJ2-1 | TRBV28 | ASRGRNEQF
TRBJ1-2 | TRBV7-3 | ASSPRTGDSGGYT
TRBJ1-5 | TRBV27 | ASSSSLQGENLFQPQH
TRBJ2-7 | TRBV5-1 | ASSLLASGTRGVYEQY
TRBJ2-5 | TRBV2 | ASSPSRTGKETQY
TRBJ2-1 | TRBV5-4 | ASSLGPGQEQF
TRBJ2-2 | TRBV7-2 | ASSATSGSLTGELF
TRBJ2-5 | TRBV7-2 | ASSAGTGQETQY
TRBJ2-6 | TRBV28 | ASSPSYSGANVLT
TRBJ1-2 | TRBV13 | ASSATGTNYGYT
TRBJ1-1 | TRBV10-3 | AINQEGGRRTEAF
TRBJ1-1 | TRBV5-4 | ASSLALRGHDTEAF
TRBJ2-2 | TRBV29-1 | SIEGLNTGELF
TRBJ2-1 | TRBV5-1 | ASSLVLAASYNEQF
TRBJ1-4 | TRBV2 | ASRTPQTGGIGFREKLF
TRBJ2-1 | TRBV11-2 | ASSLPGGPMGNEQF
TRBJ2-7 | TRBV19 | ASSNTGGSYEQY
TRBJ1-6 | TRBV7-2 | ASSLRDTTSYNSPLH
TRBJ1-2 | TRBV7-9 | ASSIESGRRGYT
TRBJ1-5 | TRBV19 | ASSMDRYQPQH
TRBJ2-3 | TRBV19 | ASSMLGSRTDTQY
TRBJ2-4 | TRBV5-6 | ASSLAPVLAKNIQY
TRBJ2-3 | TRBV7-9 | ASSPDATAY
TRBJ2-6 | TRBV7-9 | ASSIQGSYSGANVLT
TRBJ2-1 | TRBV7-6 | ASSRLAGDGYNEQF
TRBJ2-3 | TRBV4-3 | ASSQGAGWADTQY
TRBJ2-5 | TRBV5-1 | ASSLAASETQY
TRBJ1-1 | TRBV5-1 | ASSPLQGANTEAF
TRBJ2-1 | TRBV5-3 | ARSLGGTGPDNEQF
TRBJ2-3 | TRBV18 | ASSDERGVEAQY
TRBJ2-6 | TRBV18 | ASSPRTGTGLRSGANVLT
TRBJ2-3 | TRBV6-5 | ASSPRDRGTDTQY
TRBJ1-4 | TRBV5-6 | ASSLSRTEKLF
TRBJ2-3 | TRBV25-1 | ASSEMTGSTDTQY
TRBJ2-2 | TRBV19 | ASTPKPEANTGELF
TRBJ2-5 | TRBV7-8 | ASSPRRLARIQETQY
TRBJ2-7 | TRBV7-9 | ASSRYQDRTYEQY
TRBJ2-3 | TRBV27 | ASSLSRTGRGDTQY